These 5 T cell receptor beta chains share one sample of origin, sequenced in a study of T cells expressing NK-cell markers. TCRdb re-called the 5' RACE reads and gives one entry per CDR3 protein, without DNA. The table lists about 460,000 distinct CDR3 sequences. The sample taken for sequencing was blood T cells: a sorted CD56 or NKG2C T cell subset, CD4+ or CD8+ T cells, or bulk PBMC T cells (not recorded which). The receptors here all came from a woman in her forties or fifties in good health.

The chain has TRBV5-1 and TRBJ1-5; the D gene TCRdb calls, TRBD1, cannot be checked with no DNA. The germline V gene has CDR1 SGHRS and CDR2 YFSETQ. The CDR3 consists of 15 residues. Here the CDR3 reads CASSPGDKSYQPQHF.

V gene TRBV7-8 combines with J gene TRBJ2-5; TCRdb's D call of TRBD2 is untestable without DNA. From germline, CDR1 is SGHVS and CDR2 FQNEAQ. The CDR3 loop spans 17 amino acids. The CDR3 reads CASSPFGLAGGRETQYF.

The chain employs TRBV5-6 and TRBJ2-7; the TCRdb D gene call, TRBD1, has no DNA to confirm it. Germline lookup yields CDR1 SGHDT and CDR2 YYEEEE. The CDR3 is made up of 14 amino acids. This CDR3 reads CASSIRTGFGEQYF. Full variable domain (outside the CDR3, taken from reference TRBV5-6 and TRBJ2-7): DAGVTQSPTHLIKTRGQQVTLRCSPKSGHDTVSWYQQALGQGPQFIFQYYEEEERQRGNFPDRFSGHQFPNYSSELNVNALLLGDSALYLCASSIRTGFGEQYFGPGTRLTVT.

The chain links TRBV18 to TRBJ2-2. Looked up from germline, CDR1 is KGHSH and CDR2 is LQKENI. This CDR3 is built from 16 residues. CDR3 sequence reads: CASSPVSGGSTGELFF. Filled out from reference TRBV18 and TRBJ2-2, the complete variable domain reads NAGVMQNPRHLVRRRGQEARLRCSPMKGHSHVYWYRQLPEEGLKFMVYLQKENIIDESGMPKERFSAEFPKEGPSILRIQQVVRGDSAAYFCASSPVSGGSTGELFFGEGSRLTVL.

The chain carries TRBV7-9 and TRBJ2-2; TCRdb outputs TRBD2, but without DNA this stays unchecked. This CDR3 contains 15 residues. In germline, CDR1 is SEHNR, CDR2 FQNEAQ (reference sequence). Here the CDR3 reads CASSLAGALTGELFF.